This T cell receptor (beta chain) was recovered during a study of OX40 agonist ivuxolimab in advanced cancers. Turning to this clone: As yet, its antigen is unknown.

The CDR3 length is 14 residues. V lost 6 bases, J lost 5 bases, and 8 bases stayed unmatched. Germline assignment: CDR1 SNHLY and CDR2 FYNNEI. Blood sampling was done at baseline, cycle 4 day 1, and cycle 7 day 1. The data were produced by immunoSEQ multiplex PCR, yet TCRdb's version contains in-frame clones alone and is incomplete. The data contain some 60,000 clones, around 86% of them singletons. Study results and limitations: Dose levels from 0.1 to 3.0 mg/kg saw CD4+ and CD8+ blood T cells expand clonally by week 6.

Sample: CD4+ or CD8+ T cells sorted from blood, taken in a trial of the OX40 agonist ivuxolimab. The chain links TRBV2 to TRBJ1-1, with TRBD1 identical over 8 bases. This TCR came from an adult with an advanced solid tumor such as melanoma, head and neck, liver or kidney cancer. The CDR3 DNA follows: TGTGCCAGCAGGGAGGGACAGGTAGGAACTGAAGCTTTCTTT. It is translated as CASREGQVGTEAFF.